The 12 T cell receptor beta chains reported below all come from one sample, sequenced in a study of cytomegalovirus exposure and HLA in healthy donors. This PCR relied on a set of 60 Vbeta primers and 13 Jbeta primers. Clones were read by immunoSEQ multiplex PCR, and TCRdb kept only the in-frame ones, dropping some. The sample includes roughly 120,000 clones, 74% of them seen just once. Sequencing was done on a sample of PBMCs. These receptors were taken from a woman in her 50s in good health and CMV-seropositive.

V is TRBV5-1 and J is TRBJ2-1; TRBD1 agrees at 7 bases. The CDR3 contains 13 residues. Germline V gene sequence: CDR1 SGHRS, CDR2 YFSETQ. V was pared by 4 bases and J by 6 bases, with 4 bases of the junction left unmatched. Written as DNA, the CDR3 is TGCGCCAGCAGCCTTAGGGGGCCCAATGAGCAGTTCTTC. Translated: CASSLRGPNEQFF. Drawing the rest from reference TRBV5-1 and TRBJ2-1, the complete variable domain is KAGVTQTPRYLIKTRGQQVTLSCSPISGHRSVSWYQQTPGQGLQFLFEYFSETQRNKGNFPGRFSGRQFSNSRSEMNVSTLELGDSALYLCASSLRGPNEQFFGPGTRLTVL.

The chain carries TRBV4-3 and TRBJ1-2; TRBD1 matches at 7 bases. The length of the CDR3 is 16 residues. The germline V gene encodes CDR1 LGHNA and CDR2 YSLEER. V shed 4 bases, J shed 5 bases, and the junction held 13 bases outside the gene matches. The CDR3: CASSRASTGTVYGYTF. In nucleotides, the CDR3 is TGCGCCAGCAGCCGCGCTAGTACAGGGACAGTATATGGCTACACCTTC.

The CDR3 DNA sequence: TGCGCCAGCAGCTTGGCCAATAGAGGCACCGGGGAGCTGTTTTTT. It yields the protein CASSLANRGTGELFF. The rearrangement links TRBV5-1 to TRBJ2-2; D remains ambiguous. The CDR3 consists of 15 residues. Trimming cost V 0 bases and J 4 bases, with 10 bases left between them. In germline, CDR1 is SGHRS, CDR2 YFSETQ.

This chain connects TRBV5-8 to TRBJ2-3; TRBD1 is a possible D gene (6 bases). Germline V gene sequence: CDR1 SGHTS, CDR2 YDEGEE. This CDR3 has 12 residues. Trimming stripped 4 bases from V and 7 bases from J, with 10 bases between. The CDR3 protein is CASSLRGNTQYF. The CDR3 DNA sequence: TGTGCCAGCAGCCTAAGGGGGAATACGCAGTATTTT.

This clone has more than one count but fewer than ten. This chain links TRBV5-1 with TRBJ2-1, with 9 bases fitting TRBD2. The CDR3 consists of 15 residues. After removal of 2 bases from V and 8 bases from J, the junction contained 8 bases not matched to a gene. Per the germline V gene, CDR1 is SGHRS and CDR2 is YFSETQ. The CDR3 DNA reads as TGCGCCAGCAGCTTCGCGGGGGGGCAGGTCGATGAGCAGTTCTTC. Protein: CASSFAGGQVDEQFF.

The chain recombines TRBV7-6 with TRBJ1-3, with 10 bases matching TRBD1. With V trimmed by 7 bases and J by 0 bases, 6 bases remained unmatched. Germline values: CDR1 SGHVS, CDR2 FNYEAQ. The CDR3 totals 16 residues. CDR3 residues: CASTPGQGSSGNTIYF. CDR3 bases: TGTGCCAGCACTCCGGGACAGGGGAGCTCTGGAAACACCATATATTTT.

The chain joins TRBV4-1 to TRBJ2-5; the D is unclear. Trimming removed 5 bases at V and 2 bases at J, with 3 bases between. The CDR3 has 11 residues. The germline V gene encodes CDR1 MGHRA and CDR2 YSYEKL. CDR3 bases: TGCGCCAGCAGCTTACAAGAGACCCAGTACTTC. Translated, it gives CASSLQETQYF.

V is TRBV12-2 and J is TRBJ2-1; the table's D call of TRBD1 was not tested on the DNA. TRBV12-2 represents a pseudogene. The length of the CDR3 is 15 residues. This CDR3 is CASRRTGTVGNEQFF. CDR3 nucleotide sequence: TGTGCAAGTCGAAGAACCGGGACAGTAGGCAATGAGCAGTTCTTC.

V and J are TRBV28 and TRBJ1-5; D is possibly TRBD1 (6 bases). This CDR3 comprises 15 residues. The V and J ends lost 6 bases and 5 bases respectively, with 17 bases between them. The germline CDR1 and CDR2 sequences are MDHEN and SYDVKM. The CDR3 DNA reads TGTGCCAGCAGCCGAACAGGGATAAGATATCAGCCCCAGCATTTT. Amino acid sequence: CASSRTGIRYQPQHF.

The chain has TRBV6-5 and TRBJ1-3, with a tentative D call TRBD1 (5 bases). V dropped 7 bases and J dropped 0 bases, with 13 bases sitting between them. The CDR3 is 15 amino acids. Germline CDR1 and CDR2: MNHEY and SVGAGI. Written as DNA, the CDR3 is TGTGCCAGCAAAGGGGTTACGGTCTCTGGAAACACCATATATTTT. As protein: CASKGVTVSGNTIYF.

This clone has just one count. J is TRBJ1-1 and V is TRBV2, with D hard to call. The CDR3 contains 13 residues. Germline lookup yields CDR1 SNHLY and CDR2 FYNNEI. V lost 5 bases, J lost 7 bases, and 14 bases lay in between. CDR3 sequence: CASSYPLEGEAFF. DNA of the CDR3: TGTGCCAGCAGTTATCCGCTGGAGGGTGAAGCTTTCTTT.

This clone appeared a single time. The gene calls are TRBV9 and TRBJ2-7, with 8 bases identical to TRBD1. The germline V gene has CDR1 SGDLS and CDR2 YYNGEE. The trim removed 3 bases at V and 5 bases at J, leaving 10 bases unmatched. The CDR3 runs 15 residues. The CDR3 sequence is CASSALTGEVDEQYF. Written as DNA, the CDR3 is TGTGCCAGCAGCGCGTTGACAGGGGAGGTCGACGAGCAGTACTTC.